This TCR beta chain derives from a study of T cells after yellow fever vaccination. TCRdb re-derived calls from the 5' RACE reads in MiXCR, one entry per CDR3 protein. Of more than 25,000 distinct CDR3 sequences listed, about 5.5% are singletons. Regarding the study as a whole: Detection of almost all vaccine-responding clonotypes in sorted memory subsets failed on day 0. The presence of abundant clonotypes contaminating from the bulk population was possible in FACS-sorted repertoires. Few clonotypes appeared in both CD4 and CD8 compartments.

This CDR3 has 16 residues. The V segment lost 3 bases and the J segment 4 bases; nucleotides outside the gene matches: 8. This clonotype was found many times. The rearrangement joins TRBV12-3 or TRBV12-4 to TRBJ2-3, with 9 nucleotides matching TRBD2. The material sequenced was PBMCs, either bulk or a sorted T-cell subset (CD4+, CD8+, memory, or dextramer-sorted; not recorded which), taken 15 days after the yellow fever booster vaccination. This sequence originates from a man under 40 who received the YFV17D yellow fever vaccine. CDR3 region: CASSFPRAGGADTQYF. CDR3 nucleotides: TGTGCCAGCAGTTTCCCCCGCGCGGGAGGGGCAGATACGCAGTATTTT.